The T cell receptor (beta chain) described here comes from a study of response to subunit inactivated influenza vaccine. Study-wide findings and caveats: The authors proposed limited new T cell recruitment per seasonal influenza vaccination.

A word on this clonotype: The antigen is unknown.

Germline CDR1 ENHRY, CDR2 SYGVKD. The CDR3 extends over 18 amino acids. Trimming at V came to 3 bases and at J to 4 bases, leaving 14 bases not matched to a gene. Via MiXCR, TCRdb re-called the RT-PCR reads, giving one row per CDR3 protein. Of hundreds of thousands of distinct CDR3 sequences listed, around 18% were seen once; the top ten hold roughly 11%. The source of this sequence is a man aged 45-60 years who received an inactivated influenza vaccine. The material was PBMCs from blood, obtained less than 6 days after vaccination. This chain uses TRBV10-3 with TRBJ2-7; 11 bases match TRBD2. The CDR3 sequence: CAISDNGLAGRRRYEQYF. The CDR3 region has the DNA TGTGCCATCAGTGACAACGGACTAGCGGGCAGAAGGAGGTACGAGCAGTACTTC.